The clone carrying this T cell receptor beta chain was seen many times. The source of the sample is a study of regulatory T cells in long-lasting Graves disease. V gave up 3 bases and J gave up 3 bases, with 9 bases separating them. This CDR3 is built from 13 residues. Researchers made TCR beta libraries by using iRepertoire HTBI primers and running Arm-PCR on CDR3 regions. Each CDR3 protein is one row after TCRdb ran MiXCR on the multiplex PCR reads. The sample shows hundreds of thousands of distinct CDR3 sequences, approximately 22% of them seen only once. Specified time point: persistent/refractory GD, antithyroid drugs over 5 years with positive TRAb. The authors made the TCR library using RNA they extracted from PBMCs.

The sequencing here drew on peripheral blood mononuclear cells (PBMCs), taken when the disease was refractory, from a patient treated with antithyroid drugs. The receptor was derived from a female donor with Graves disease. This chain links TRBV12-3 or TRBV12-4 with TRBJ2-7, with TRBD2 as a possible D gene (7 bases). The CDR3 loop reads CASSLGGHYEQYF. CDR3 nucleotides: TGTGCCAGCAGTTTGGGGGGGCACTACGAGCAGTACTTC.